The clone carrying this TCR beta chain has ten or more counts. The antigen is undetermined. This sample is part of a study of regulatory T cells in long-lasting Graves disease. Looking at the study overall: Recently diagnosed Graves' patients had received antithyroid drugs for under 3 months.

The CDR3 contains 15 residues. The ends were cut back, 0 bases at V and 5 bases at J, with 12 bases in the middle. Germline V lookup: CDR1 MNHEY, CDR2 SVGEGT. Library construction for TCR beta used iRepertoire HTBI primers and Arm-PCR of CDR3 regions. In TCRdb, the multiplex PCR reads were re-called with MiXCR into one record per CDR3 protein. The data contain approximately 490,000 distinct CDR3 sequences, 15% to 20% of them singletons. Time point in this sample: newly diagnosed GD, antithyroid drugs for less than 3 months. From RNA extracted from PBMCs, the TCR library was made. In each case, Graves' disease was diagnosed per American Thyroid Association guidelines. Study conclusions and caveats: Public clonotype sharing was higher in persistent than newly diagnosed patients.

Separately, the same data were catalogued under a study of T cells in Graves' hyperthyroidism and ophthalmopathy. This second report adds: TCR CDR3 regions were first amplified by RT-PCR with HTBI primers.

The TCR was taken from a man aged 35 to 55 with Graves disease. This rearrangement joins TRBV6-2 or TRBV6-3 to TRBJ2-3, with TRBD1 as a possible D gene (5 bases). This specimen was peripheral blood mononuclear cells (PBMCs), taken at new diagnosis, from a patient treated with antithyroid drugs. CDR3 loop: CASSYSARRGDTQYF. In DNA form, the CDR3 reads TGTGCCAGCAGTTACTCCGCTAGAAGGGGAGATACGCAGTATTTT.